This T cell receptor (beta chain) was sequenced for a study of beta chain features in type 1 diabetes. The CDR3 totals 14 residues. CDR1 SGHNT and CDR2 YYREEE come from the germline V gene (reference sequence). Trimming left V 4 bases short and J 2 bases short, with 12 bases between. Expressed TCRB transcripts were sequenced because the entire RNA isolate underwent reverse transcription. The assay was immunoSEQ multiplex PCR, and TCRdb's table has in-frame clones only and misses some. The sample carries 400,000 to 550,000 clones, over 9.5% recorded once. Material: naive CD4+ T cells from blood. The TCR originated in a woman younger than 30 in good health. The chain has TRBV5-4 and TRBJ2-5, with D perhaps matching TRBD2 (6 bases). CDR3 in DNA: TGTGCCAGCAGCGCGGGACTCAGTCAAGAGACCCAGTACTTC. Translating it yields CASSAGLSQETQYF.